This is a list of T cell receptor beta chains from one sample in a study of blood T cells in healthy people across ages. Each CDR3 protein gets one entry after TCRdb re-called the 5' RACE reads with MiXCR. The table lists more than 1 million distinct CDR3 sequences, 40% to 55% of them singletons. The material sequenced was blood. These receptors were taken from a woman aged 55-69 years in good health. Each CDR3 is given with its conserved first and last residue. The D gene is left open where the match is weak. Size tells how often a clone was seen (once, few, many) or the class of an expanded clone, and some rows leave it out.

V,size,J,D,CDR3,DNA
TRBV7-9,once,TRBJ2-5,NA,CASSFWAQETQYF,TGTGCCAGCAGCTTTTGGGCCCAAGAGACCCAGTACTTC
TRBV24-1,NA,TRBJ1-6,NA,CATSNNNSPLHF,TGTGCCACCAGCAACAATAATTCACCCCTCCACTTT
TRBV9,NA,TRBJ2-5,TRBD2,CASSEDPSGGQGEQYF,TGTGCCAGCAGCGAGGATCCTAGCGGGGGGCAAGGTGAGCAGTACTTC
TRBV14,NA,TRBJ1-6,NA,CASSPEGQTSSYSSPLHF,TGTGCCAGCAGCCCGGAAGGGCAGACGAGCTCCTATAGTTCACCCCTCCACTTT
TRBV5-1,NA,TRBJ2-1,TRBD2,CASSQTPVASGYNEQFF,TGCGCCAGCAGCCAAACCCCCGTGGCTAGCGGGTACAATGAGCAGTTCTTC
TRBV5-1,NA,TRBJ1-1,NA,CASSFFLIGPAEAFF,TGCGCCAGCAGCTTTTTTTTGATAGGGCCGGCCGAAGCTTTCTTT
TRBV7-8,NA,TRBJ2-7,TRBD1,CASSLKGGGEQYF,TGTGCCAGCAGCTTAAAAGGGGGCGGCGAGCAGTACTTC
TRBV2,many,TRBJ2-1,NA,CASSEPLKGPEQFF,TGTGCCAGCAGTGAGCCCCTAAAGGGACCTGAGCAGTTCTTC
TRBV20-1,NA,TRBJ2-5,TRBD2,CSAEPGTSVKTQYF,TGCAGTGCTGAGCCGGGGACTAGCGTGAAGACCCAGTACTTC
TRBV5-1,NA,TRBJ2-1,NA,CASSLEGTPYNEQFF,TGCGCCAGCAGCTTGGAGGGGACACCCTACAATGAGCAGTTCTTC
TRBV24-1,NA,TRBJ1-4,TRBD1,CATRDRRTGGCRNEKLFF,TGTGCCACCAGGGATCGTCGTACAGGGGGCTGTCGTAATGAAAAACTGTTTTTT
TRBV12-3/TRBV12-4,few,TRBJ1-1,NA,CASTLPGRGRTEAFF,TGTGCCAGCACCCTCCCGGGCAGGGGTCGTACTGAAGCTTTCTTT
TRBV4-1,NA,TRBJ1-1,TRBD1,CASSQQRNRGNTEAFF,TGCGCCAGCAGCCAACAAAGGAACAGGGGGAACACTGAAGCTTTCTTT
TRBV28,NA,TRBJ2-7,NA,CASSLWQQGGYEQYF,TGTGCCAGCAGTTTATGGCAACAGGGAGGATACGAGCAGTACTTC
TRBV4-1,NA,TRBJ2-5,NA,CASSQETQDYNEQYF,TGCGCCAGCAGCCAAGAAACCCAGGACTACAATGAGCAGTACTTC
TRBV7-2,NA,TRBJ1-2,NA,CASRPGPGAYGYTF,TGTGCCAGCAGACCCGGGCCCGGGGCCTATGGCTACACCTTC
TRBV15,NA,TRBJ2-1,NA,CATSRAAYQETQFF,TGTGCCACCAGCAGAGCGGCGTACCAAGAGACCCAGTTCTTC
TRBV6-2/TRBV6-3,NA,TRBJ2-1,TRBD1,CASSTRFWDRGNEQFF,TGTGCCAGCAGTACCCGGTTCTGGGACAGGGGAAATGAGCAGTTCTTC
TRBV20-1,few,TRBJ2-7,NA,CSALRDLPDEQYF,TGCAGTGCTTTAAGGGACCTACCTGACGAGCAGTACTTC
TRBV6-1,NA,TRBJ2-2,NA,CASSSDLNGELFF,TGTGCCAGCAGTTCGGATTTAAACGGGGAGCTGTTTTTT
TRBV9,NA,TRBJ2-3,TRBD2,CASSRGLAGGSSTDTQYF,TGTGCCAGCAGCCGGGGACTAGCGGGAGGTTCTAGCACAGATACGCAGTATTTT
TRBV29-1,NA,TRBJ2-1,TRBD2,CSAVGLEGNNEQFF,TGCAGCGCCGTGGGACTAGAAGGCAACAATGAGCAGTTCTTC
TRBV29-1,NA,TRBJ1-4,NA,CSVERAGEGEKLFF,TGCAGCGTTGAAAGGGCAGGGGAGGGTGAAAAACTGTTTTTT
TRBV20-1,few,TRBJ1-2,NA,CSARDNARTNYGYTF,TGCAGTGCTAGAGATAACGCCCGAACTAACTATGGCTACACCTTC
TRBV12-3/TRBV12-4,NA,TRBJ2-7,NA,CASSPGHANYEQYF,TGTGCCAGCAGTCCGGGACATGCAAACTACGAGCAGTACTTC
TRBV2,few,TRBJ2-6,NA,CASSDGSSGANVLTF,TGTGCCAGCAGTGATGGGTCCTCTGGGGCCAACGTCCTGACTTTC
TRBV13,few,TRBJ2-3,TRBD2,CASRLAGSSTDTQYF,TGTGCCAGCAGACTAGCGGGGTCTAGCACAGATACGCAGTATTTT
TRBV6-1,NA,TRBJ2-7,TRBD2,CASSNSGRAGSYPYEQYF,TGTGCCAGCAGTAATAGCGGGAGGGCCGGGTCCTATCCCTACGAGCAGTACTTC
TRBV27,few,TRBJ2-1,NA,CASSLSHGNDEQFF,TGTGCCAGCAGTTTGAGTCATGGGAATGATGAGCAGTTCTTC
TRBV6-5,NA,TRBJ1-6,NA,CASSYCGQKNSPLHF,TGTGCCAGCAGTTACTGCGGACAGAAGAATTCACCCCTCCACTTT
TRBV20-1,NA,TRBJ1-4,NA,CSAPLSGLDEKLFF,TGCAGTGCTCCCCTGTCAGGATTGGATGAAAAACTGTTTTTT
TRBV20-1,NA,TRBJ2-7,TRBD1,CSATGTEGYEQYF,TGCAGTGCAACCGGGACAGAAGGCTACGAGCAGTACTTC
TRBV7-9,NA,TRBJ1-1,NA,CASSSPNTEAFF,TGTGCCAGCAGCTCCCCGAACACTGAAGCTTTCTTT
TRBV2,once,TRBJ2-3,NA,CASQGDRASTDTQYF,TGTGCCAGCCAAGGGGACCGAGCTAGCACAGATACGCAGTATTTT
TRBV20-1,NA,TRBJ2-7,TRBD2,CSAIAMTSGSYEQYF,TGCAGTGCTATTGCAATGACTAGCGGCTCCTACGAGCAGTACTTC
TRBV7-3,NA,TRBJ2-3,TRBD2,CASSDKALAGGTDTQYF,TGTGCCAGCAGCGACAAAGCGTTGGCGGGGGGCACAGATACGCAGTATTTT
TRBV19,NA,TRBJ2-5,NA,CASSIAIKIQETQYF,TGTGCCAGTAGTATAGCTATAAAGATTCAAGAGACCCAGTACTTC
TRBV20-1,NA,TRBJ2-1,TRBD2,CSAREEGTSGKYNEQFF,TGCAGTGCTAGAGAGGAGGGGACTAGCGGAAAGTACAATGAGCAGTTCTTC
TRBV5-6,NA,TRBJ2-5,NA,CASSPGGASETQYF,TGTGCCAGCAGCCCAGGGGGGGCGTCGGAGACCCAGTACTTC
TRBV20-1,NA,TRBJ2-3,NA,CSAGLSTDTQYF,TGCAGTGCTGGACTTAGCACAGATACGCAGTATTTT
TRBV4-1,NA,TRBJ2-5,TRBD1,CAGSHPLQGAMNEQYF,TGCGCCGGCAGCCATCCCCTACAGGGGGCGATGAATGAGCAGTACTTC
TRBV20-1,NA,TRBJ2-1,TRBD2,CSAFIVEREINEQFF,TGCAGTGCATTTATCGTTGAGCGGGAGATCAATGAGCAGTTCTTC
TRBV6-2/TRBV6-3,NA,TRBJ2-7,TRBD2,CASSGYSGRSSLTYEQYF,TGTGCCAGCAGCGGTTATAGCGGGAGATCGTCCTTGACCTACGAGCAGTACTTC
TRBV12-3/TRBV12-4,once,TRBJ2-4,NA,CASSPLGGGPFNEQYF,TGTGCCAGCAGTCCCTTAGGGGGAGGGCCGTTTAATGAGCAGTACTTC
TRBV19,NA,TRBJ2-7,TRBD2,CASSISPRRGSYEQYF,TGTGCCAGTAGCATCTCTCCCCGGCGCGGGAGCTACGAGCAGTACTTC
TRBV28,NA,TRBJ1-2,NA,CASSFPAGGDYGYTF,TGTGCCAGCAGTTTCCCCGCGGGAGGGGACTATGGCTACACCTTC